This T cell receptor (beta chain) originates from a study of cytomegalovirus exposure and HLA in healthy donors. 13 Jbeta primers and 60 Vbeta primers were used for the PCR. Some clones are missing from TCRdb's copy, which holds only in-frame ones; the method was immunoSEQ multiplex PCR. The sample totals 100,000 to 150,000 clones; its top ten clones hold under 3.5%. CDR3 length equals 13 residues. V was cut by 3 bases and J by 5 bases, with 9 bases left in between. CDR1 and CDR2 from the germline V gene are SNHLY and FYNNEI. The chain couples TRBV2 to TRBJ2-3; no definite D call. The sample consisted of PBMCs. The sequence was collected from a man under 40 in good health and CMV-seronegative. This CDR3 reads CASSDRLGDTQYF. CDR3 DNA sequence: TGTGCCAGCAGTGACAGGCTGGGAGATACGCAGTATTTT. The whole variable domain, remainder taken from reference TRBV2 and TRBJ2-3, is EPEVTQTPSHQVTQMGQEVILRCVPISNHLYFYWYRQILGQKVEFLVSFYNNEISEKSEIFDDQFSVERPDGSNFTLKIRSTKLEDSAMYFCASSDRLGDTQYFGPGTRLTVL.